The 10 T cell receptor beta chains in this list originate from one sample, sequenced in a study of response to subunit inactivated influenza vaccine. From the RT-PCR reads, TCRdb called clonotypes with MiXCR, one entry per CDR3 protein. In the table there are under 200,000 distinct CDR3 sequences, approximately 11% of which are singletons. Source: non-naive T cells sorted from PBMCs, taken roughly 48 days after vaccination. Receptors originate from a man aged 50 or older who received an inactivated influenza vaccine.

The V and J genes are TRBV6-1 and TRBJ2-5, with TRBD1 as a possible D gene (5 bases). This CDR3 is built from 14 residues. Germline CDR1 MNHNS, CDR2 SASEGT. V lost 6 bases and J 5 bases, leaving 16 bases between the germline ends. CDR3 DNA sequence: TGTGCCAGCAGCATGGACATATTTTCCGAGACCCAGTACTTC. Protein: CASSMDIFSETQYF.

This clonotype was picked up a small number of times. The chain employs TRBV28 and TRBJ2-1, with TRBD2 identical over 9 bases. Germline loops: CDR1 MDHEN, CDR2 SYDVKM. The CDR3 totals 15 residues. V shed 3 bases and J 10 bases; nucleotides not matched to a gene: 10. The chain's CDR3 is CASSFFAGGLREQFF. The CDR3 DNA reads as TGTGCCAGCAGTTTCTTTGCGGGAGGGCTACGGGAGCAGTTCTTC.

Ten or more counts support this clonotype. This chain links TRBV5-1 with TRBJ2-5, with D maybe TRBD2 (6 bases). Per the germline V gene, CDR1 is SGHRS and CDR2 is YFSETQ. The ends were cut back, 2 bases at V and 5 bases at J, with 13 bases in the middle. The CDR3 is made up of 14 amino acids. In nucleotides, the CDR3 is TGCGCCAGCAGCTTACAGCGAGGAGGGGAGACCCAGTACTTC. This encodes CASSLQRGGETQYF.

This clonotype was seen a handful of times. This chain connects TRBV5-1 to TRBJ2-3; 10 bases align to TRBD1. Germline V gene data show CDR1 as SGHRS and CDR2 as YFSETQ. The CDR3 is 17 residues long. The J segment lost 3 bases and the V segment lost 3 bases, leaving 10 bases of the junction unmatched. The CDR3 DNA follows: TGCGCCAGCAGCTCCCGGCCTGGGACAGGGGTGACAGATACGCAGTATTTT. Residues: CASSSRPGTGVTDTQYF.

The chain recombines TRBV2 with TRBJ2-1; 7 bases agree with TRBD1. Trimming cost V 4 bases and J 0 bases; bases outside gene matches: 9. The CDR3 runs 17 residues. Germline V lookup: CDR1 SNHLY, CDR2 FYNNEI. The CDR3, as DNA: TGTGCCAGCAGTGCGGGACCGGGACAGCTCTCCTACAATGAGCAGTTCTTC. Its protein is CASSAGPGQLSYNEQFF.

Ten or more counts support this clonotype. V is TRBV11-1 and J is TRBJ2-1; 9 bases fit TRBD2. The CDR3 has 18 amino acids. The V gene's germline CDR1 is SGHAT and CDR2 FQDESV (reference sequence). Trimming took 5 bases from V and 7 from J; bases not matched to a gene: 18. DNA for the CDR3: TGTGCCAGCAGCCCCAACCCTAGGGCGGGAGGGCCGCGGAATGAGCAGTTCTTC. The encoded protein is CASSPNPRAGGPRNEQFF. The full variable domain, completed using reference TRBV11-1 and TRBJ2-1, is EAEVAQSPRYKITEKSQAVAFWCDPISGHATLYWYRQILGQGPELLVQFQDESVVDDSQLPKDRFSAERLKGVDSTLKIQPAELGDSAMYLCASSPNPRAGGPRNEQFFGPGTRLTVL.

The chain carries TRBV2 and TRBJ2-7, with TRBD2 identical over 13 bases. Trimming took 2 bases from V and 2 from J; bases not matched to a gene: 3. The CDR3 loop spans 16 amino acids. Germline V CDR1 and CDR2: SNHLY, FYNNEI. The CDR3 is CASSEMGLAGTYEQYV. CDR3 nucleotides: TGTGCCAGCAGTGAAATGGGACTAGCGGGGACCTACGAGCAGTACGTC.

There are many counts of this clonotype. The chain uses TRBV29-1 and TRBJ2-3; D possibly corresponds to TRBD2 (7 bases). The CDR3 sequence is 14 residues long. Trimming removed 6 bases from V and 6 bases from J, with 19 bases in between. Germline V CDR1 and CDR2: SQVTM, ANQGSEA. The CDR3 DNA follows: TGCAGCGTCCAACGGGCGCGGGGGCCCGATACGCAGTATTTT. As protein: CSVQRARGPDTQYF.

This clonotype was seen more than once but under ten times. The J gene is TRBJ2-7, the V gene TRBV5-6; 9 bases are a match to TRBD1. The CDR3 sequence is 15 residues long. Trimming took 3 bases from V and 2 from J; bases not matched to a gene: 6. Looked up from germline, CDR1 is SGHDT and CDR2 is YYEEEE. CDR3 nucleotides: TGTGCCAGCAGCTCAACAGGGGGCCTCCCCTACGAGCAGTACTTC. This gives the protein CASSSTGGLPYEQYF.

Many counts were recorded for this clonotype. The V and J genes are TRBV27 and TRBJ1-4; perhaps TRBD1 as D (6 bases). Germline V CDR1 and CDR2: MNHEY, SMNVEV (reference sequence). V was pared by 0 bases and J by 7 bases, with 12 bases between. The length of the CDR3 is 15 residues. The CDR3 DNA follows: TGTGCCAGCAGTTTATCGACAGGAGGGGCTGAAAAACTGTTTTTT. Residues: CASSLSTGGAEKLFF.